This passage covers 4 T cell receptor beta chains from one sample sequenced in a study of blood T cell repertoires in COVID-19 (dated by TCRdb to 2018 to 2021). Libraries came from the immunoSEQ multiplex PCR assay. The clones in this table, taken by TCRdb from immuneACCESS, are in-frame only. Not every clone is retained; where verified, under half of the shortfall comes from an unresolved V gene, and the cause of the rest is unknown. The sample table records over 150,000 clones; over 75% of these occur just once. The leading ten clones occupy around 7% of the sample. The specimen sequenced was PBMCs or T cells enriched from blood (not recorded which). These receptors came from a woman between 50 and 59 years old who had recovered from COVID-19.

This chain connects TRBV2 to TRBJ1-2; TRBD1 is a possible D gene (5 bases). The CDR3 has 14 residues. V was shortened by 2 bases and J by 4 bases, with 11 bases between the two germline ends. Germline V gene sequence: CDR1 SNHLY, CDR2 FYNNEI. The chain's CDR3 is CASSERGASYGYTF. Written as DNA, the CDR3 is TGTGCCAGCAGTGAACGTGGGGCTAGCTATGGCTACACCTTC.

This clone was found once. The rearrangement uses TRBV6-2 or TRBV6-3 and TRBJ2-6, with D maybe TRBD2 (5 bases). With 3 bases removed from V and 2 bases from J, the gap between germline ends came to 14 bases. Germline V gene sequence: CDR1 MNHEY, CDR2 SVGEGT. CDR3 length: 17 amino acids. This CDR3 is CASSYESYGAGANVLTF. The DNA for the CDR3 is TGTGCCAGCAGTTATGAGTCTTACGGGGCTGGGGCCAACGTCCTGACTTTC.

The genes are TRBV5-1 and TRBJ1-1, with 7 bases matching TRBD1. In germline, CDR1 is SGHRS, CDR2 YFSETQ. V gave up 4 bases and J gave up 7 bases; unmatched junction bases: 10. The CDR3 runs 14 residues. Written as DNA, the CDR3 is TGCGCCAGCAGCCGGACAGGCACGACTCTTGAAGCTTTCTTT. Translating gives CASSRTGTTLEAFF.

The gene calls are TRBV7-6 and TRBJ2-7, with 12 bases identical to TRBD2. CDR1 and CDR2 from the germline V gene are SGHVS and FNYEAQ. The CDR3 consists of 14 residues. Unmatched junction bases numbered 5, after V lost 7 bases and J lost 4 bases. CDR3 sequence (DNA): TGTGCCAGCACCGCGACTAGCGGGAGTTACGAGCAGTACTTC. Residues: CASTATSGSYEQYF.